The clone carrying this TCR beta chain has a handful of counts. Per germline, CDR1 SGHAT and CDR2 FQNNGV. Trimming took off 5 bases at V and 7 bases at J, with 12 bases between the two ends. This CDR3 spans 14 amino acids. Preparation of the TCRbeta library was carried out with unique molecular identifiers. TCRdb ran MiXCR on the PCR reads and lists one entry per CDR3 protein. This table holds about 230,000 distinct CDR3 sequences, approximately 9.5% found once. The data were taken from a study of T-cell reconstitution after alpha-beta-depleted transplantation in children. The source of this sequence is a human donor who donated a stem cell graft to a child with acute lymphoblastic leukemia. The starting material was PBMCs from the stem cell graft donor, obtained from the stem cell graft. The chain recombines TRBV11-2 with TRBJ1-6; no clear D gene. CDR3 in DNA: TGTGCCAGCAGCACACACGGAGGAAATTCACCCCTCCACTTT. It translates to CASSTHGGNSPLHF. Looking up the rest from reference TRBV11-2 and TRBJ1-6 gives the full variable domain: EAGVAQSPRYKIIEKRQSVAFWCNPISGHATLYWYQQILGQGPKLLIQFQNNGVVDDSQLPKDRFSAERLKGVDSTLKIQPAKLEDSAVYLCASSTHGGNSPLHFGNGTRLTVT.